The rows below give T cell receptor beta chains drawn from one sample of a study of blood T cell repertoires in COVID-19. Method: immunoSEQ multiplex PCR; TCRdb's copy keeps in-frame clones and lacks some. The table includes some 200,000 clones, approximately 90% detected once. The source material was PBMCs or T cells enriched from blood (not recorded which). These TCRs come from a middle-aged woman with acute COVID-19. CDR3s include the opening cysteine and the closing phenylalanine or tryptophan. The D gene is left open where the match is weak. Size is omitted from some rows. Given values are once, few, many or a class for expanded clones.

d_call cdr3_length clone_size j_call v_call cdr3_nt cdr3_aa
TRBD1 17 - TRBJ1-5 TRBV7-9 TGTGCCAGCAGCCGGGGGGCAGGGGGCGCCGGTGATCAGCCCCAGCATTTT CASSRGAGGAGDQPQHF
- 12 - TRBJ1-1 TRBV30 TGTGCCTGGAGTCGGGGGTACACTGAAGCTTTCTTT CAWSRGYTEAFF
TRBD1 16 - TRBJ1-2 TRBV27 TGTGCCAGCAGTACATTCCGGGACAGGGGTCACTATGGCTACACCTTC CASSTFRDRGHYGYTF
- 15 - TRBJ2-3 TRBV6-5 TGTGCCAGCAGTTCCACCTCCCTCGACTCCCACACGCAGTATTTT CASSSTSLDSHTQYF
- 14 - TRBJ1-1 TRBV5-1 TGCGCCAGCAGCTCATGGACAGTGAACACTGAAGCTTTCTTT CASSSWTVNTEAFF
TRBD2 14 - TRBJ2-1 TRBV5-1 TGCGCCAGCAGTAGCGGGGGCCCGAACAATGAGCAGTTCTTC CASSSGGPNNEQFF
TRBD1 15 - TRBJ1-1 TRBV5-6 TGTGCCAGCAGCACGGGACAGATCATGAACACTGAAGCTTTCTTT CASSTGQIMNTEAFF
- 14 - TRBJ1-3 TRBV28 TGTGCCAGCAGGTGGCAGGGAGGTGGAAACACCATATATTTT CASRWQGGGNTIYF
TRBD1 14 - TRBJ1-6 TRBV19 TGTGCCGCCTCCGGGACAGAGTATAATTCACCCCTCCACTTT CAASGTEYNSPLHF
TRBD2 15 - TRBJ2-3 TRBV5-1 TGCGCCAGCAGCCCGGGACTAGCGGGGTCAGATACGCAGTATTTT CASSPGLAGSDTQYF
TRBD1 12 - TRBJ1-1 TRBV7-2 TGTGCCAGCAGCCGTGACAGGGGAGAAGCTTTCTTT CASSRDRGEAFF
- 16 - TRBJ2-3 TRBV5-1 TGCGCCAGCAGCTTGAGCGGCGGGACTAGCACAGATACGCAGTATTTT CASSLSGGTSTDTQYF
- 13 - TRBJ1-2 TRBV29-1 TGCAGCGTTGAAGACCCAGGGCTCCTGGGCTACACCTTC CSVEDPGLLGYTF
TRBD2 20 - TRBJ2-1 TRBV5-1 TGCGCCAGCAGCTTGGCCAGTCAGCGGGGGAGCACCCTACTATCCAATGAGCAGTTCTTC CASSLASQRGSTLLSNEQFF
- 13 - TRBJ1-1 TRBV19 TGTGCCAGTAGTATTTTCGGGGGTACTGAAGCTTTCTTT CASSIFGGTEAFF
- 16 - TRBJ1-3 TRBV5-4 TGTGCCAGCAGCTTGGCCGGGGAGGGGTCTGGAAACACCATATATTTT CASSLAGEGSGNTIYF
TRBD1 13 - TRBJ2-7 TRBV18 TGTGCCAGCTCAACCGGGACAGACTACGAGCAGTACTTC CASSTGTDYEQYF
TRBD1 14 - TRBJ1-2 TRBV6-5 TGTGCCAGCAGCCTGGGACAGGGGGTATATGGCTACACCTTC CASSLGQGVYGYTF
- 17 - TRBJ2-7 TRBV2 TGTGCCAGCAGCGAATCCGTATGGGCCGTCGGTGGTGGCGTGCAGTACTTC CASSESVWAVGGGVQYF
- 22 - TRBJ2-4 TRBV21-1 TGTGCCAGCAGCAAAGAAGCTAGCGGGGGGGCTTTGCCCCCGCTAGCCAAAAACATTCAGTACTTC CASSKEASGGALPPLAKNIQYF
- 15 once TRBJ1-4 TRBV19 TGTGCCAGTAGACGTGCTGGGGCAGGAGATGAAAAACTGTTTTTT CASRRAGAGDEKLFF
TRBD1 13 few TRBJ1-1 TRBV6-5 TGTGCCAGCATGGGACAGGGAGGCACTGAAGCTTTCTTT CASMGQGGTEAFF
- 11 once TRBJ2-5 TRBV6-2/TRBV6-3 TGTGCCAGCAGTTACCGGGAGACCCAGTACTTC CASSYRETQYF
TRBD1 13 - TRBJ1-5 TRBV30 TGTGCCTGGACCACAGGGGTTAATCAGCCCCAGCATTTT CAWTTGVNQPQHF
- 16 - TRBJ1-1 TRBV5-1 TGCGCCAGCAGAGATACTCGTCCCAAGGGGGACACTGAAGCTTTCTTT CASRDTRPKGDTEAFF
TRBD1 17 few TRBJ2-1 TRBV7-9 TGTGCCAGCAGACTCGGCCGAACAGGGGACCGGAATCGGGAGCAGTTCTTC CASRLGRTGDRNREQFF
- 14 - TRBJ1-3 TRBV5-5 TGTGCCAGCAGCTTGGAGGGGTCTGGAAACACCATATATTTT CASSLEGSGNTIYF
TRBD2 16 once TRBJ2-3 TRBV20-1 TGCAGTGCTAGTAGGCTAGCGGGGTCTAGCACAGATACGCAGTATTTT CSASRLAGSSTDTQYF
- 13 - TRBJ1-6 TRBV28 TGTGCCAGCAGTTTGGATGCGGATTCACCCCTCCACTTT CASSLDADSPLHF
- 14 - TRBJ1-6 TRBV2 TGTGCCAGCGCCGATGTCCGGGGAGAGTCACCCCTCCACTTT CASADVRGESPLHF
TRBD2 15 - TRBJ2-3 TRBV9 TGTGCCAGCAGCGTTAGCGGGGGGACCACAGATACGCAGTATTTT CASSVSGGTTDTQYF
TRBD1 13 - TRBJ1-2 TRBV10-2 TGCGCCACAGTGCCGGGACAGGTGGATGGCTACACCTTC CATVPGQVDGYTF
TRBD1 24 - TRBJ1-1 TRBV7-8 TGTGCCAGCAGCCCATATCCCAACCGGGACAGGGGAGGAAGTCCCAGGGTGGTACGAACTGAAGCTTTCTTT CASSPYPNRDRGGSPRVVRTEAFF
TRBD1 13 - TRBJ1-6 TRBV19 TGTGCGACAGGGGCGATAATTAATTCACCCCTCCACTTT CATGAIINSPLHF
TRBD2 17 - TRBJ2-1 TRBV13 TGTGCCAGCAGCTTAGGGCTAGCGGGGGCCCTCTACAATGAGCAGTTCTTC CASSLGLAGALYNEQFF
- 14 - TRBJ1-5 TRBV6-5 TGTGCCAGCAGTTACTCTCGGGAAGTGGAGCCCCAGCATTTT CASSYSREVEPQHF
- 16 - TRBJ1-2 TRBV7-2 TGTGCCAGCAGCTACCGACAGGATAGTTTGAACTATGGCTACACCTTC CASSYRQDSLNYGYTF
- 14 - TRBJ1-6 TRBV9 TGTGCCAGCAGCGCAGGGCCCAGTAATTCACCCCTCCACTTT CASSAGPSNSPLHF
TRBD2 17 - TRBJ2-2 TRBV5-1 TGCGCCAGCAGCTTGGTACGGGCGGGACTAGCATCGGGGGAGCTGTTTTTT CASSLVRAGLASGELFF
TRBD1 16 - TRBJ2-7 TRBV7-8 TGTGCCAGCAGCTTAGAACAGGGGGCGATAAGAGGCGAGCAGTACTTC CASSLEQGAIRGEQYF
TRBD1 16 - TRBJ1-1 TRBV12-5 TGTGCTAGTGGTTTGAAACGGACAGGGGGAATAACTGAAGCTTTCTTT CASGLKRTGGITEAFF
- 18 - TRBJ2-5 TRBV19 TGTGCCAGTAGTATCTCGGGGGATGTTCAGGGGGGCTTGGAGACCCAGTACTTC CASSISGDVQGGLETQYF